This T cell receptor (beta chain) is drawn from a study of beta chain features in type 1 diabetes. Study-wide points: TCRB CDR3s from Type 1 diabetes patients were moderately but significantly shorter in all four CD4+ subsets.

In the case of this clone: The antigen is undetermined.

Sorted CD4+ subsets: naive, central memory, regulatory, stem cell-like memory (CD45RO/CCR7/CD25/CD127/CD95/CD27 panel). Expressed TCRB transcripts got sequenced, as all isolated RNA was reverse transcribed. Clones were read by immunoSEQ multiplex PCR, and TCRdb kept only the in-frame ones, dropping some. Among roughly 300,000 clones listed, roughly a tenth were seen once. This CDR3 comprises 15 residues. Germline V gene sequence: CDR1 GTSNPN, CDR2 SVGIG (reference sequence). Deletions cut 7 bases from V and 4 bases from J, with 22 bases between. The chain recombines TRBV30 with TRBJ1-2; D might be TRBD1 (5 bases). This clonotype was obtained from a man under 40 with type 1 diabetes. The sequencing sample was made of central memory CD4+ T cells from blood. CDR3 in amino acids: CASSKAGLGGYGYTF. DNA for the CDR3: TGTGCCTCCTCAAAAGCCGGCCTTGGGGGCTATGGCTACACCTTC.